These T cell receptor beta chains were read from a single sample in a study of blood T cell repertoires in COVID-19. Assay: immunoSEQ multiplex PCR; the TCRdb copy retains only in-frame clones and omits some. Of about 180,000 clones listed, roughly 80% are singletons. Sample: peripheral blood. These receptors were obtained from a human donor in a cohort sampled during active COVID-19. Each CDR3 is given with its conserved first and last residue. Fields, in order: V gene, J gene, clone size, D gene, CDR3 DNA, CDR3 protein. A D gene is named only where the DNA matches it firmly. Clone sizes are given selectively: once, few, many, or a class where the clone is expanded.

>TRBV3-1/TRBV3-2|TRBJ2-2|few|NA
TGTGCCAGCAGCCCGGACAGGAGGGCTGCGGGCACCGGGGAGCTGTTTTTT
CASSPDRRAAGTGELFF
>TRBV6-9|TRBJ2-1|NA|NA
TGTGCCAGCAGTTCACGGTCAGAGCAGTTCTTC
CASSSRSEQFF
>TRBV6-6|TRBJ1-1|NA|TRBD1
TGTGCCAGCAGTTCACGACAGGGGGTTCACACTGAAGCTTTCTTT
CASSSRQGVHTEAFF
>TRBV20-1|TRBJ1-1|NA|NA
TGCAGTGCCGGAGCGACTTTCTTT
CSAGATFF
>TRBV4-1|TRBJ1-1|few|TRBD1
TGCGCCAGCAGTGGAGCGGGACAGGGAAATACTGAAGCTTTCTTT
CASSGAGQGNTEAFF
>TRBV30|TRBJ1-1|NA|NA
TGTGCCTGGAGTGCTCTAACAGGGAGTACTGAAGCTTTCTTT
CAWSALTGSTEAFF
>TRBV15|TRBJ2-1|once|NA
TGTGCCACCAGCAGAGATCCTCAGACTATCGAGTCCTACAATGAGCAGTTCTTC
CATSRDPQTIESYNEQFF
>TRBV5-1|TRBJ1-1|NA|TRBD1
TGCGCCAGCAGCCAACAGGGGTTCGACACTGAAGCTTTCTTT
CASSQQGFDTEAFF
>TRBV2|TRBJ2-7|NA|NA
TGTGCCAGCTCAGACAGCTACGAGCAGTACTTC
CASSDSYEQYF
>TRBV4-1|TRBJ2-5|once|TRBD1
TGCGCCAGCAGCCATGCCGGACAGGGAACCCAAGAGACCCAGTACTTC
CASSHAGQGTQETQYF
>TRBV7-9|TRBJ2-6|few|NA
TGTGCCAGCAGCTTTAAAGCAGGGCCGTACTCTGGGGCCAACGTCCTGACTTTC
CASSFKAGPYSGANVLTF
>TRBV6-2/TRBV6-3|TRBJ2-7|NA|TRBD2
TGTGCCAGCAGACCTAGCGGGAAGTACGAGCAGTACTTC
CASRPSGKYEQYF
>TRBV6-5|TRBJ1-1|NA|NA
TGTGCCAGCAGGGGGGGACCTTCGGGCACTGAAGCTTTCTTT
CASRGGPSGTEAFF
>TRBV5-1|TRBJ2-3|NA|TRBD2
TGCGCCAGCAGCTTGCACCCTCGGACTAGCGGGGGTAGCACAGATACGCAGTATTTT
CASSLHPRTSGGSTDTQYF
>TRBV30|TRBJ2-7|NA|NA
TGTGCCTGGAGTCAAACAGGGTTCGAGCAGTACTTC
CAWSQTGFEQYF
>TRBV10-3|TRBJ1-5|NA|TRBD1
TGTGCCATCAATCTGGGACAGGGTGGTAATCAGCCCCAGCATTTT
CAINLGQGGNQPQHF
>TRBV11-2|TRBJ1-4|NA|NA
TGTGCCAGCAGCCCCCCGGGGACTAATGAAAAACTGTTTTTT
CASSPPGTNEKLFF
>TRBV4-1|TRBJ2-7|NA|TRBD1
TGCGCCAGCAGCAAAGACGGTATCCCCGGGACAGTCCTTTCCTACGAGCAGTACTTC
CASSKDGIPGTVLSYEQYF
>TRBV10-3|TRBJ2-7|NA|NA
TGTGCCATCAGTGGGACAGCCACCTACGAGCAGTACTTC
CAISGTATYEQYF
>TRBV27|TRBJ2-3|NA|TRBD2
TGTGCCAGCAGTTTAGGTGGGGGGGCAGATACGCAGTATTTT
CASSLGGGADTQYF
>TRBV25-1|TRBJ2-3|NA|TRBD2
TGTGCCAGCAGCAAAGGGACTAGCGGGGGGGCTTTAGATACGCAGTATTTT
CASSKGTSGGALDTQYF
>TRBV12-3/TRBV12-4|TRBJ1-2|NA|TRBD1
TGTGCCAGCAGTGACAGGGAGGTAGTGGGCTACACCTTC
CASSDREVVGYTF
>TRBV15|TRBJ2-7|NA|NA
TGTGCCACCAGCAGAGCCTCCCGGGACACTCTAAGCGAGCAGTACTTC
CATSRASRDTLSEQYF
>TRBV5-1|TRBJ1-5|NA|TRBD1
TGCGCCAGCAGCTCAGGACAGGGACAACAGCCCCAGCATTTT
CASSSGQGQQPQHF
>TRBV12-5|TRBJ2-1|NA|NA
TGTGCTAGTGGTACCCCCCTACCGGGGGTGGTCATAAATGAGCAGTTCTTC
CASGTPLPGVVINEQFF
>TRBV4-1|TRBJ1-5|NA|NA
TGCGCCAGCAGCCGACAGGAGTCATTGCCCCAGCATTTT
CASSRQESLPQHF
>TRBV7-2|TRBJ2-7|NA|NA
TGTGCCAGCAGCTTGCCCGCGTCCGACACGGGGGGCAGCTACGAGCAGTACTTC
CASSLPASDTGGSYEQYF
>TRBV7-2|TRBJ2-7|few|TRBD2
TGTGCCAGCAGCTTTAGCGGGGGGGCCAGCTACGAGCAGTACTTC
CASSFSGGASYEQYF
>TRBV5-1|TRBJ2-5|once|TRBD1
TGCGCCAGCAGCTTGTTATCCAGGGGGTCAGAGACCCAGTACTTC
CASSLLSRGSETQYF
>TRBV5-4|TRBJ2-7|once|TRBD1
TGTGCCAGCAGCTCAGGACAGGGGGTTTCCTACGAGCAGTACTTC
CASSSGQGVSYEQYF
>TRBV7-2|TRBJ2-6|NA|TRBD2
TGTGCCAGCAGCTTAGCGCGGGGGGCAGGGGCCAACGTCCTGACTTTC
CASSLARGAGANVLTF
>TRBV27|TRBJ1-1|NA|NA
TGTGCCAGCAGTTTATCATCGCGGGGCGAAGCTTTCTTT
CASSLSSRGEAFF
>TRBV5-4|TRBJ1-1|NA|TRBD1
TGTGCCAGCAGCTTCCAGGGGGCGGTCACTGAAGCTTTCTTT
CASSFQGAVTEAFF
>TRBV11-2|TRBJ2-3|few|TRBD2
TGTGCCAGCAGCTTACAGCGGGGGAGCACAGATACGCAGTATTTT
CASSLQRGSTDTQYF
>TRBV7-7|TRBJ1-1|NA|NA
TGTGCTAGCACTCGAAAGAACAGGGCCCCGAACACTGAAGCTTTCTTT
CASTRKNRAPNTEAFF
>TRBV29-1|TRBJ1-2|NA|NA
TGCAGCGTTGAAGAGATTGGGGGCCAGGGCTACACCTTC
CSVEEIGGQGYTF
>TRBV12-3/TRBV12-4|TRBJ1-6|NA|NA
TGTGCCGTCGGGTCCTATAATTCACCCCTCCACTTT
CAVGSYNSPLHF
>TRBV11-1|TRBJ2-1|NA|NA
TGTGCCAGCAGCGCGGGTCTGAGCTCCTACAATGAGCAGTTCTTC
CASSAGLSSYNEQFF
>TRBV4-2|TRBJ2-5|NA|NA
TGTGCCAGCAGCCAAGAGGGCGAGACCCAGTACTTC
CASSQEGETQYF
>TRBV11-2|TRBJ1-2|once|NA
TGTGCCAGCAGCCCCGTACAGTGGGGCTACACCTTC
CASSPVQWGYTF
>TRBV5-5|TRBJ2-7|NA|TRBD2
TGTGCCAGCAGCGGACAACTAGCGGGGGGCTACGAGCAGTACTTC
CASSGQLAGGYEQYF
>TRBV9|TRBJ2-2|NA|TRBD1
TGTGCCAGCAGCGAAGACCCCCGGGACAGGGGGCGAGTAGGGGAGCTGTTTTTT
CASSEDPRDRGRVGELFF
>TRBV7-9|TRBJ1-1|NA|NA
TGTGCCAGCAGCCACGATGAGGCTCCGGGCACTGAAGCTTTCTTT
CASSHDEAPGTEAFF
>TRBV4-1|TRBJ2-1|NA|TRBD2
TGCGCCAGCAGCCAAGAGCCGGGACTAGCGAACTACAATGAGCAGTTCTTC
CASSQEPGLANYNEQFF
>TRBV10-1|TRBJ2-1|NA|NA
TGCGCCAGCAGTGACCCGCGGGGCGGTAGGGATGAGCAGTTCTTC
CASSDPRGGRDEQFF
>TRBV19|TRBJ2-7|NA|NA
TGTGCCAGTAGTATAGGCCCGGACAAATCCTACGAGCAGTACTTC
CASSIGPDKSYEQYF
>TRBV5-4|TRBJ1-2|NA|NA
TGTGCCAGCAGCTCCGCAGGGGCTGACTATGGCTACACCTTC
CASSSAGADYGYTF
>TRBV3-1/TRBV3-2|TRBJ1-1|NA|NA
TGTGCCAGCAGCCAAGACGATGGGGGCCCCGCCGGCACTGAAGCTTTCTTT
CASSQDDGGPAGTEAFF
>TRBV18|TRBJ1-4|NA|NA
TGTGCCAGCTCACCGACAGAGACCGGAGAAAAACTGTTTTTT
CASSPTETGEKLFF
>TRBV5-4|TRBJ1-5|few|NA
TGTGCCAGCAGCTTGCAGGGAGGGCAGCCCCAGCATTTT
CASSLQGGQPQHF
>TRBV5-1|TRBJ2-2|NA|TRBD1
TGCGCCAGCACTTTGAGGGGACAGGGGAGCCACGGGGAGCTGTTTTTT
CASTLRGQGSHGELFF
>TRBV16|TRBJ2-5|NA|NA
TGTGCCAGCAGCCGAAACAGCGGGTGGGAGGAGACCCAGTACTTC
CASSRNSGWEETQYF
>TRBV7-2|TRBJ2-1|NA|TRBD1
TGTGCCAGCAGCTTCGGACAGGCGGGTGAGCAGTTCTTC
CASSFGQAGEQFF
>TRBV5-4|TRBJ1-2|NA|NA
TGTGCCAGCAGCCAAGGAGCCGGGGGTACGGGCTACACCTTC
CASSQGAGGTGYTF
>TRBV30|TRBJ1-2|NA|TRBD1
TGTGCCTGGAGTGGGGACAGGGTCGGCTACACCTTC
CAWSGDRVGYTF
>TRBV9|TRBJ1-1|few|NA
TGTGCCAGCAGCGTAGTGGGGAGCACTGAAGCTTTCTTT
CASSVVGSTEAFF
>TRBV7-9|TRBJ2-7|few|TRBD2
TGTGCCAGCAGCTTCGACGGGGGGACCTACGAGCAGTACTTC
CASSFDGGTYEQYF
>TRBV29-1|TRBJ1-2|NA|TRBD1
TGCAGCGTTCGGACAGGGGCTGGCGGCTACACCTTC
CSVRTGAGGYTF
>TRBV6-1|TRBJ1-4|once|NA
TGTGCCAGCAGTGAAAGGCGGCGGGCTAATGAAAAACTGTTTTTT
CASSERRRANEKLFF
>TRBV7-9|TRBJ1-1|NA|NA
TGTGCCAGCAGCTTACCGGGCACTGAAGCTTTCTTT
CASSLPGTEAFF